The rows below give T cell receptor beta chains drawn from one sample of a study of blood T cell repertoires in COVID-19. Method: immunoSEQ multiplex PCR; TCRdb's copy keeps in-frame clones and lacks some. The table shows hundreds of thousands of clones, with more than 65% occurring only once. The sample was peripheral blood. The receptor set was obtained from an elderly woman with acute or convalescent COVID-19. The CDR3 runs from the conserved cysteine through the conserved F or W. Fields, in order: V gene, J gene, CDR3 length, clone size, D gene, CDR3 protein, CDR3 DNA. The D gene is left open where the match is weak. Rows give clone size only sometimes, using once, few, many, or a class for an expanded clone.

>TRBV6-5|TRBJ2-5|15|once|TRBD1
CASTHSWDREETQYF
TGTGCCAGCACCCATTCCTGGGACAGGGAGGAGACCCAGTACTTC
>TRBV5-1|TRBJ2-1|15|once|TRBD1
CASSLEGTGWNEQFF
TGCGCCAGCAGCTTGGAAGGGACAGGGTGGAATGAGCAGTTCTTC
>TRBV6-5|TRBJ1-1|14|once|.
CASSSGMASTEAFF
TGTGCCAGCAGTTCGGGGATGGCGAGCACTGAAGCTTTCTTT
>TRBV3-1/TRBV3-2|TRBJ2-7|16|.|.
CASSPQPYTDNYEQYF
TGTGCCAGCAGCCCCCAACCTTACACCGATAACTACGAGCAGTACTTC
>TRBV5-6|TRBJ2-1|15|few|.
CASSLAASQYNEQFF
TGTGCCAGCAGCTTGGCGGCTAGCCAATACAATGAGCAGTTCTTC
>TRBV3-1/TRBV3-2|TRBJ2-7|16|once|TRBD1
CASSQELTGNRGEQYF
TGTGCCAGCAGCCAAGAATTGACAGGGAATAGAGGCGAGCAGTACTTC
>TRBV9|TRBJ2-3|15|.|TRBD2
CASSVVGGSGDTQYF
TGTGCCAGCAGCGTAGTCGGCGGGAGTGGGGATACGCAGTATTTT
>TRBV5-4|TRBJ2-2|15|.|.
CASSWGGTHTGELFF
TGTGCCAGCAGCTGGGGCGGGACTCACACCGGGGAGCTGTTTTTT
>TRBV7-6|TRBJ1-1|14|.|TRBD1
CASSHDRGRTEAFF
TGTGCCAGCAGCCACGACAGGGGGCGCACTGAAGCTTTCTTT
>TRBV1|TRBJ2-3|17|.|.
CTSSQVSMGQQPDTQYF
TGCACCAGCAGCCAAGTCTCTATGGGACAGCAACCAGATACGCAGTATTTT
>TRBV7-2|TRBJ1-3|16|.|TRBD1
CASSLFQGARGNTIYF
TGTGCCAGCAGCTTATTTCAGGGGGCAAGAGGAAACACCATATATTTT
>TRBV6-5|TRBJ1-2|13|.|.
CASSPRRGFGYTF
TGTGCCAGCAGTCCCCGTAGGGGCTTTGGCTACACCTTC
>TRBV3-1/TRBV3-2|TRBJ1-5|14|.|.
CASSHNRDDQPQHF
TGTGCCAGCAGCCACAACAGGGATGATCAGCCCCAGCATTTT
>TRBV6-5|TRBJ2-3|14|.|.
CASSLDFTTDTQYF
TGTGCCAGCAGCCTGGACTTCACCACAGATACGCAGTATTTT
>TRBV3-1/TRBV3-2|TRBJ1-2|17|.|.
CASSPQYLRGLGLGYTF
TGTGCCAGCAGCCCTCAATATTTACGGGGACTGGGGCTCGGCTACACCTTC
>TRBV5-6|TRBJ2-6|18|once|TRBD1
CASSLVGQGGSGANVLTF
TGTGCCAGCAGCTTGGTGGGACAGGGAGGCTCTGGGGCCAACGTCCTGACTTTC
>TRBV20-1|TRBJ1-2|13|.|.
CSASVSGNYGYTF
TGCAGTGCTAGTGTATCCGGGAACTATGGCTACACCTTC